These 26 T cell receptor beta chains were all obtained from the same sample, sequenced in a study of cytomegalovirus exposure and HLA in healthy donors. PCR amplification relied on 60 Vbeta primers (plus 13 Jbeta primers). Libraries were prepared by immunoSEQ multiplex PCR; TCRdb keeps only in-frame clonotypes and omits some of them. The sample has around 280,000 clones; roughly 90% are singletons. The specimen was PBMCs. These receptor sequences come from a woman aged 18-35 years in good health and CMV-seronegative.

The chain links TRBV1 to TRBJ2-1; the table's D call TRBD2 went unverified against the DNA. TRBV1 counts as a pseudogene. CDR3 size: 17 residues. The CDR3 coding sequence is TGCACCAGCAGCCAAGATAAAGCGGGGGGGTATCACAATGAGCAGTTCTTC. Translating gives CTSSQDKAGGYHNEQFF.

This rearrangement joins TRBV9 to TRBJ2-7; TRBD2 matches at 11 bases. Germline V gives CDR1 SGDLS, CDR2 YYNGEE. V was clipped by 0 bases and J by 4 bases; unmatched bases: 6. This CDR3 contains 16 residues. The CDR3 bases are TGTGCCAGCAGCGTAGGACTAGCGGGGAGGATGTACGAGCAGTACTTC. Residues: CASSVGLAGRMYEQYF.

The chain is built from TRBV7-2 and TRBJ2-5, with D unclear. The CDR3 is 14 amino acids. Trimming left V 2 bases short and J 2 bases short, with 9 bases between. CDR1 SGHTA and CDR2 FQGNSA come from the germline V gene. The CDR3 region has the DNA TGTGCCAGCAGCTTAACCGCCCAGCAAGAGACCCAGTACTTC. It translates to CASSLTAQQETQYF.

The gene calls are TRBV29-1 and TRBJ2-7; 7 bases fit TRBD2. The CDR3 spans 15 residues. Germline CDR1 SQVTM, CDR2 ANQGSEA. Trimming took 1 base from V and 2 from J; bases not matched to a gene: 8. CDR3 DNA: TGCAGCGTTGAAGCCGGGACTACCGAACCCTACGAGCAGTACTTC. Its protein product is CSVEAGTTEPYEQYF.

This clone was observed once. This rearrangement joins TRBV6-1 to TRBJ1-2, with D perhaps matching TRBD1 (6 bases). V lost 6 bases and J 2 bases, leaving 13 bases between the germline ends. The CDR3 runs 14 residues. The germline CDR1 and CDR2 sequences are MNHNS and SASEGT. Written as DNA, the CDR3 is TGTGCCAGCAGAGCCGCCACAGGGAACTATGGCTACACCTTC. Protein sequence: CASRAATGNYGYTF.

As regards this clone: Its ends do not fully match the called genes, so a read error is possible. The rearrangement uses TRBV4-2 and TRBJ1-1; D gene uncertain. CDR1 LGHNA and CDR2 YNFKEQ come from the germline V gene. The CDR3 length is 13 residues. The CDR3 protein is CASSQDLLTGAFF. CDR3 sequence (DNA): TGTGCCAGCAGCCAAGACCTCCTCACTGGAGCTTTCTTT.

This rearrangement joins TRBV5-1 to TRBJ2-1, with 8 bases lining up with TRBD1. The CDR3 is made up of 13 amino acids. Losses at the gene ends were 6 bases for V and 7 bases for J; bases not matched to a gene: 6. CDR1 is SGHRS, CDR2 YFSETQ, per germline. The CDR3 reads CASNLQGGNEQFF. CDR3 nucleotides: TGCGCCAGCAATCTACAGGGGGGAAATGAGCAGTTCTTC. Based on the CDR3 plus reference TRBV5-1 and TRBJ2-1, the full variable domain is KAGVTQTPRYLIKTRGQQVTLSCSPISGHRSVSWYQQTPGQGLQFLFEYFSETQRNKGNFPGRFSGRQFSNSRSEMNVSTLELGDSALYLCASNLQGGNEQFFGPGTRLTVL.

This chain links TRBV30 with TRBJ2-3, with D possibly TRBD2 on 6 matching bases. V was pared by 3 bases and J by 8 bases, with 12 bases between. Germline V gives CDR1 GTSNPN, CDR2 SVGIG (reference sequence). The CDR3 length is 12 residues. CDR3 coding DNA: TGTGCCTGGAGCGAAGGGCGGGGTACGCAGTATTTT. Its translation is CAWSEGRGTQYF.

V gene TRBV19 combines with J gene TRBJ2-7, with D maybe TRBD1 (6 bases). Trimming took 4 bases from V and 3 from J, leaving 16 bases between them. CDR1 and CDR2 (germline): LNHDA, SQIVND (reference sequence). This CDR3 has 15 amino acids. The CDR3 reads CASSSFTGPSYEQYF. The CDR3 DNA follows: TGTGCCAGTAGTAGTTTTACAGGGCCCAGCTACGAGCAGTACTTC.

The count of this clone is one. The chain joins TRBV29-1 to TRBJ2-1; tentatively, D is TRBD2 (5 bases). Germline loops: CDR1 SQVTM, CDR2 ANQGSEA. This CDR3 region has 14 residues. Trimming shortened V by 3 bases and J by 2 bases, and 11 bases separated the two germline ends. CDR3 DNA sequence: TGCAGCGTTGAGGCCGGGATCCCCTACAATGAGCAGTTCTTC. Protein product: CSVEAGIPYNEQFF.

The V gene is TRBV14, the J gene TRBJ1-3; possible D gene TRBD1, 6 bases. The germline gives CDR1 SGHDN, CDR2 FVKESK. Trimming took 5 bases from V and 1 from J, leaving 15 bases between them. The CDR3 sequence is 16 residues long. The CDR3 reads CASSGQRTLSGNTIYF. Here the CDR3 DNA reads TGTGCCAGCAGCGGACAGAGGACACTATCTGGAAACACCATATATTTT.

The genes are TRBV5-3 and TRBJ1-2; the match to TRBD1 covers 9 bases. TRBV5-3 falls under the ORF class, with uncertain function. The J segment lost 4 bases and the V segment lost 4 bases, leaving 8 bases of the junction unmatched. The CDR3 consists of 15 residues. The CDR3 is CARSRTGEGGYGYTF. CDR3 sequence (DNA): TGTGCCAGAAGCCGGACAGGGGAGGGTGGCTATGGCTACACCTTC.

V is TRBV6-4 and J is TRBJ2-1; 7 bases align to TRBD2. The germline V gene encodes CDR1 MRHNA and CDR2 SNTAGT. V dropped 10 bases and J dropped 7; count of bases not matched to a gene: 10. The CDR3 is 13 amino acids. In DNA, the CDR3 is TGTGCCACCGCGGCGGGGGAGCATAATGAGCAGTTCTTC. Its translation is CATAAGEHNEQFF.

This chain joins TRBV12-5 and TRBJ2-5, with 9 bases that match TRBD2. Germline assignment: CDR1 LGHNT and CDR2 FRNRAP. The CDR3 sequence is 17 residues long. V gave up 7 bases and J gave up 2 bases; unmatched junction bases: 14. Here the CDR3 DNA reads TGTGCTAGTGCCCAGGGAGCGGCTAGCGGGGTTCAAGAGACCCAGTACTTC. This translates into CASAQGAASGVQETQYF.

This chain links TRBV18 with TRBJ2-5; D might be TRBD1 (5 bases). V was clipped by 3 bases and J by 2 bases, with 13 bases between them. The CDR3 length is 15 residues. CDR1 KGHSH and CDR2 LQKENI come from the germline V gene. The DNA of the CDR3 is TGTGCCAGCTCACCCCTATCGACAGAACAAGAGACCCAGTACTTC. Its translation is CASSPLSTEQETQYF.

The rearrangement joins TRBV13 to TRBJ2-1, with D possibly being TRBD1 (5 bases). The CDR3 spans 15 residues. V was trimmed by 1 base and J by 5 bases, leaving 12 bases between them. In germline, CDR1 is PRHDT, CDR2 FYEKMQ (reference sequence). In DNA form, the CDR3 reads TGTGCCAGCAGCTTAGAAAGGGGAAGGAACAATGAGCAGTTCTTC. Translated: CASSLERGRNNEQFF.

Remarks on this clone: Germline and junction disagree at one end, which may indicate a read error. V and J are TRBV7-9 and TRBJ1-6; TRBD1 aligns across 7 bases. Germline values: CDR1 SEHNR, CDR2 FQNEAQ (reference sequence). The CDR3 extends over 16 amino acids. This CDR3 is CSSSLAPTGSNSPLHF. CDR3 nucleotides: TGTTCCAGCAGCTTAGCCCCGACAGGGAGTAATTCACCCCTCCACTTT.

The rearrangement joins TRBV6-1 to TRBJ1-5, with 9 positions matching TRBD1. The CDR3 is made up of 15 amino acids. The V gene end was trimmed by 6 bases and the J gene end by 3 bases; junction bases not matched to a gene: 6. Germline-derived CDR1 and CDR2 are MNHNS and SASEGT. The CDR3 sequence is CASRGDRAPNQPQHF. The CDR3 coding sequence is TGTGCCAGCAGGGGGGACAGGGCTCCCAATCAGCCCCAGCATTTT.

This sequence joins TRBV10-1 and TRBJ1-3, with no clear D. Germline loops: CDR1 WNHNN, CDR2 SYGVQD (reference sequence). V dropped 4 bases and J dropped 4 bases, with 11 bases sitting between them. This CDR3 has 14 residues. The CDR3 protein is CASSASSEGNTIYF. The CDR3 region has the DNA TGCGCCAGCAGTGCGTCCAGTGAAGGAAACACCATATATTTT.

The chain couples TRBV5-1 to TRBJ2-5; 7 bases align to TRBD2. J gave up 5 bases and V 0 bases, and 10 bases lay outside the gene matches. The CDR3 has 16 amino acids. Germline values: CDR1 SGHRS, CDR2 YFSETQ. CDR3 loop: CASSLGDRDYGETQYF. CDR3 sequence (DNA): TGCGCCAGCAGCTTGGGGGACCGGGACTACGGGGAGACCCAGTACTTC. Full variable domain (outside the CDR3, taken from reference TRBV5-1 and TRBJ2-5): KAGVTQTPRYLIKTRGQQVTLSCSPISGHRSVSWYQQTPGQGLQFLFEYFSETQRNKGNFPGRFSGRQFSNSRSEMNVSTLELGDSALYLCASSLGDRDYGETQYFGPGTRLLVL.

This clone occurred once. The chain joins TRBV30 to TRBJ2-2; 11 bases are shared with TRBD1. The germline V gene has CDR1 GTSNPN and CDR2 SVGIG (reference sequence). V was clipped by 3 bases and J by 5 bases; unmatched bases: 5. The CDR3 is 15 residues long. CDR3 loop: CAWSGQGALTGELFF. CDR3 nucleotides: TGTGCCTGGAGCGGACAGGGGGCCCTGACCGGGGAGCTGTTTTTT.

V gene TRBV27 combines with J gene TRBJ1-1, with D uncertain. There are 17 residues in the CDR3. The V end lost 7 bases, the J end lost 1 base, and 22 bases lay between the germline ends. Germline V gives CDR1 MNHEY, CDR2 SMNVEV (reference sequence). The CDR3 is CASTDSALRAPNTEAFF. DNA for the CDR3: TGTGCCAGCACCGATTCCGCATTGAGGGCTCCGAACACTGAAGCTTTCTTT.

This clone was recorded only once. The gene calls are TRBV5-1 and TRBJ2-7, with D maybe TRBD2 (7 bases). V was clipped by 0 bases and J by 4 bases, with 17 bases between them. Germline assignment: CDR1 SGHRS and CDR2 YFSETQ. This CDR3 comprises 16 residues. CDR3 DNA sequence: TGCGCCAGCAGCTTGGAGGGGGGGCATATCGGGTACGAGCAGTACTTC. Residues: CASSLEGGHIGYEQYF.

J is TRBJ2-1 and V is TRBV9; TRBD2 aligns across 10 bases. Germline-derived CDR1 and CDR2 are SGDLS and YYNGEE. J was trimmed by 8 bases and V by 0 bases; bases with no gene match: 11. There are 17 residues in the CDR3. The chain's CDR3 is CASSVATGASGGYEQFF. The CDR3 nucleotides read TGTGCCAGCAGCGTAGCTACTGGAGCTAGCGGGGGATATGAGCAGTTCTTC.

The chain has TRBV29-1 and TRBJ1-1; no clear D gene. Trimming removed 3 bases at V and 0 bases at J, with 11 bases between. This CDR3 has 14 residues. Germline CDR1 SQVTM, CDR2 ANQGSEA. The CDR3 reads CSVDSESMNTEAFF. DNA of the CDR3: TGCAGCGTTGATAGCGAGTCCATGAACACTGAAGCTTTCTTT.

This chain uses TRBV7-2 with TRBJ2-5; TRBD2 matches 7 bases. With the DNA end fitting TRBJ2-7 better, the J assignment may be wrong. Germline-derived CDR1 and CDR2 are SGHTA and FQGNSA. The CDR3 covers 14 residues. The CDR3 loop reads CASSLSSGSYEQYF. CDR3 nucleotides: TGTGCCAGCAGCTTATCTAGCGGCTCCTACGAGCAGTACTTC.